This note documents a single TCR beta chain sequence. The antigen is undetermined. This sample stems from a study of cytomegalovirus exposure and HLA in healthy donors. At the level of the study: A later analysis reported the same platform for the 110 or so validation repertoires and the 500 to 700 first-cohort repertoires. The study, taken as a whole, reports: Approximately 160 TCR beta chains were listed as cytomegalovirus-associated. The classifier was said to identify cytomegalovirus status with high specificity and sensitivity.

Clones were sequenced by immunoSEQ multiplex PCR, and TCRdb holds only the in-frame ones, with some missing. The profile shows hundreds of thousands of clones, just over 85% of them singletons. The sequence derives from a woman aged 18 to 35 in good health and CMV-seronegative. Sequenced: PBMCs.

Here the CDR3 reads CASSFRVQAFF. The DNA of the CDR3 is TGTGCCAGTAGTTTCCGAGTTCAAGCTTTCTTT. The chain combines TRBV19 with TRBJ1-1; D is ambiguous. V was pared by 5 bases and J by 9 bases, with 10 bases between. This CDR3 contains 11 residues. Germline V gene data show CDR1 as LNHDA and CDR2 as SQIVND (reference sequence). Full variable domain (outside the CDR3, taken from reference TRBV19 and TRBJ1-1): DGGITQSPKYLFRKEGQNVTLSCEQNLNHDAMYWYRQDPGQGLRLIYYSQIVNDFQKGDIAEGYSVSREKKESFPLTVTSAQKNPTAFYLCASSFRVQAFFGQGTRLTVV.